The next 26 T cell receptor beta chains were all read from a single sample in a study of graft-versus-host responses after intestinal transplantation. No antigen has been identified for these receptors. Produced via immunoSEQ multiplex PCR; TCRdb's table is partial and in-frame only. Seen here are roughly 100,000 clones, around 90% observed once, and the top ten hold about 0.062%. The sample was unstimulated CD8+ T cells sorted from spleen or lymph node cells, taken before transplant. The source is a human donor who was the organ donor for an intestinal transplant.

Only one count was recorded for this clone. The genes are TRBV6-1 and TRBJ2-7; possible D gene TRBD2, 5 bases. The germline V and J ends were trimmed by 6 bases and 2 bases, with 8 bases remaining between them. There are 12 residues in the CDR3. Germline V gene data show CDR1 as MNHNS and CDR2 as SASEGT. The CDR3 sequence is CASSPGAYEQYF. DNA of the CDR3: TGTGCCAGCAGCCCCGGGGCCTACGAGCAGTACTTC.

The V call is TRBV6-1, the J call TRBJ2-1, with TRBD2 matching 9 bases. Germline loops: CDR1 MNHNS, CDR2 SASEGT. CDR3 length: 17 residues. V trimming: 3 bases; J trimming: 2 bases; junction bases outside the gene matches: 8. The CDR3 spells CASSEIFSGGPYNEQFF. The CDR3, as DNA: TGTGCCAGCAGTGAGATATTTAGCGGGGGACCCTACAATGAGCAGTTCTTC.

The CDR3 region is CASSRTGGETQYF. The DNA of the CDR3 is TGTGCCAGCAGCCGGACAGGGGGTGAGACCCAGTACTTC. The chain couples TRBV7-3 to TRBJ2-5; 10 bases align to TRBD1. Losses at the gene ends were 5 bases for V and 5 bases for J; bases not matched to a gene: 2. The CDR3 is 13 residues long. The V gene's germline CDR1 is SGHTA and CDR2 FQGTGA.

This rearrangement joins TRBV6-5 to TRBJ2-1, with 8 nucleotides matching TRBD1. The CDR3 length is 14 residues. The J segment lost 4 bases and the V segment lost 5 bases, leaving 4 bases of the junction unmatched. The germline gives CDR1 MNHEY, CDR2 SVGAGI. This CDR3 reads CASSPRTGYNEQFF. CDR3 nucleotides: TGTGCCAGCAGTCCTAGGACAGGGTACAATGAGCAGTTCTTC.

The chain carries TRBV21-1 and TRBJ1-2. TRBV21-1 is given as a pseudogene. The length of the CDR3 is 15 residues. DNA of the CDR3: TGTGCCAGCAGCAAAGATGAGAACGGAGGCTATGGCTACACCTTC. It encodes CASSKDENGGYGYTF.

The chain is built from TRBV15 and TRBJ1-1; 8 positions agree with TRBD1. The CDR3 runs to 14 residues. Germline CDR1 and CDR2: LNHNV and YYDKDF (reference sequence). Unmatched junction bases numbered 6, after V lost 8 bases and J lost 1 base. The CDR3, as DNA: TGTGCCACCGGGGACAGGTCCCCGAACACTGAAGCTTTCTTT. It encodes CATGDRSPNTEAFF.

The rearrangement uses TRBV25-1 and TRBJ2-2; weak D call: TRBD2 (5 bases). The V end was cut by 7 bases, the J end by 6 bases, with 21 bases between. There are 16 residues in the CDR3. Germline CDR1 and CDR2: MGHDK and SYGVNS. CDR3: CASILIRERWAGELFF. Written as DNA, the CDR3 is TGTGCCAGCATCTTGATACGGGAACGTTGGGCCGGGGAGCTGTTTTTT. The variable domain in full, with the rest retrieved from reference TRBV25-1 and TRBJ2-2, is EADIYQTPRYLVIGTGKKITLECSQTMGHDKMYWYQQDPGMELHLIHYSYGVNSTEKGDLSSESTVSRIRTEHFPLTLESARPSHTSQYLCASILIRERWAGELFFGEGSRLTVL.

This CDR3 is CAWSGTSSADEQYF. The DNA for the CDR3 is TGTGCCTGGTCCGGGACTAGCAGCGCTGACGAGCAGTACTTC. The chain couples TRBV30 to TRBJ2-7, with 9 bases that match TRBD2. The V and J ends lost 5 bases and 5 bases, in that order; junction bases with no gene match: 10. The CDR3 length is 14 residues. The germline V gene has CDR1 GTSNPN and CDR2 SVGIG (reference sequence). Full variable domain (missing parts from reference TRBV30 and TRBJ2-7): SQTIHQWPATLVQPVGSPLSLECTVEGTSNPNLYWYRQAAGRGLQLLFYSVGIGQISSEVPQNLSASRPQDRQFILSSKKLLLSDSGFYLCAWSGTSSADEQYFGPGTRLTVT.

This rearrangement joins TRBV30 to TRBJ2-1, with D perhaps TRBD2 (5 bases). Germline CDR1 reads GTSNPN; CDR2 reads SVGIG (reference sequence). The CDR3 runs to 13 residues. Trimming cost V 0 bases and J 5 bases, with 8 bases left between them. This CDR3 reads CAWSVSGNNEQFF. CDR3 bases: TGTGCCTGGAGTGTATCGGGGAACAATGAGCAGTTCTTC.

The chain uses TRBV25-1 and TRBJ2-7; possible D gene TRBD1, 7 bases. The CDR3 has 13 amino acids. In germline, CDR1 is MGHDK, CDR2 SYGVNS. Trimming took 5 bases from V and 3 from J, leaving 11 bases between them. CDR3 residues: CASSSQGGYEQYF. The CDR3 region has the DNA TGTGCCAGCAGTTCCCAGGGGGGCTACGAGCAGTACTTC.

The gene calls are TRBV7-3 and TRBJ2-7, with D perhaps matching TRBD1 (5 bases). V shed 6 bases and J shed 2 bases, with 8 bases lying between them. The CDR3 covers 12 residues. The germline V gene encodes CDR1 SGHTA and CDR2 FQGTGA. In DNA form, the CDR3 reads TGTGCCAGCAGTTACAGGCCCTACGAGCAGTACTTC. It specifies CASSYRPYEQYF. The whole variable domain, filled in from reference TRBV7-3 and TRBJ2-7, reads GAGVSQTPSNKVTEKGKYVELRCDPISGHTALYWYRQSLGQGPEFLIYFQGTGAADDSGLPNDRFFAVRPEGSVSTLKIQRTERGDSAVYLCASSYRPYEQYFGPGTRLTVT.

The chain carries TRBV7-2 and TRBJ2-7; D is undetermined. The germline V and J ends were trimmed by 4 bases and 2 bases, with 15 bases remaining between them. The CDR3 is 15 residues long. Germline V gene sequence: CDR1 SGHTA, CDR2 FQGNSA. Here the CDR3 DNA reads TGTGCCAGCAGCTATAGATCAGCGCTCCCCTACGAGCAGTACTTC. This gives the protein CASSYRSALPYEQYF.

A word on this clone: At one end, the junction sequence differs from germline, possibly due to a read error. The chain links TRBV4-1 to TRBJ2-1; D is perhaps TRBD2 (6 bases). This CDR3 is 18 amino acids long. CDR1 is MGHRA and CDR2 is YSYEKL in the germline V gene. This chain's CDR3 is CASSQDPTSPSPYNEQFF. DNA of the CDR3: TGCGCCAGCAGTCAAGACCCCACTAGCCCGTCCCCATACAATGAGCAGTTCTTC.

The chain recombines TRBV2 with TRBJ2-7, with TRBD1 identical over 8 bases. With V trimmed by 7 bases and J by 3 bases, 2 bases remained unmatched. Germline V gives CDR1 SNHLY, CDR2 FYNNEI. The CDR3 covers 12 residues. The CDR3: CASTGQGYEQYF. The DNA of the CDR3 is TGTGCCAGCACCGGACAGGGCTACGAGCAGTACTTC.

The chain has TRBV9 and TRBJ1-1; D is ambiguous. Germline V lookup: CDR1 SGDLS, CDR2 YYNGEE. The CDR3 length is 14 residues. Trimming cost V 7 bases and J 0 bases, with 13 bases left between them. This chain's CDR3 is CASGEADMNTEAFF. The CDR3 DNA reads TGTGCCAGCGGGGAGGCAGACATGAACACTGAAGCTTTCTTT.

The rearrangement links TRBV5-1 to TRBJ2-7; TRBD2 matches 12 bases. Germline V gene lookup returns CDR1 SGHRS and CDR2 YFSETQ. V lost 4 bases to trimming and J lost 3 bases; unmatched junction nucleotides: 11. There are 17 residues in the CDR3. The CDR3 DNA follows: TGCGCCAGCAGCCCACACCTAGCGGGAGGGCCACGCTACGAGCAGTACTTC. This gives the protein CASSPHLAGGPRYEQYF. Based on the CDR3 plus reference TRBV5-1 and TRBJ2-7, the full variable domain is KAGVTQTPRYLIKTRGQQVTLSCSPISGHRSVSWYQQTPGQGLQFLFEYFSETQRNKGNFPGRFSGRQFSNSRSEMNVSTLELGDSALYLCASSPHLAGGPRYEQYFGPGTRLTVT.

This chain links TRBV9 with TRBJ1-4; TRBD1 is a possible D gene (6 bases). The CDR3 runs to 21 residues. Trimming removed 0 bases at V and 0 bases at J, with 24 bases between. In germline, CDR1 is SGDLS, CDR2 YYNGEE. DNA of the CDR3: TGTGCCAGCAGCGTAGGACGACCGGGACAAGGAATCTTTGCAACTAATGAAAAACTGTTTTTT. The encoded protein is CASSVGRPGQGIFATNEKLFF.

J is TRBJ1-2 and V is TRBV28, with 11 positions matching TRBD1. V was pared by 2 bases and J by 6 bases, with 17 bases of the junction left unmatched. Germline V gives CDR1 MDHEN, CDR2 SYDVKM. The CDR3 extends over 19 amino acids. The CDR3 loop reads CASSLPLTGQGVLSHGYTF. CDR3 bases: TGTGCCAGCAGTTTACCCTTAACGGGACAGGGGGTTCTATCGCATGGCTACACCTTC.

V usage is TRBV11-2 and J usage is TRBJ1-1; possibly TRBD1 for D (6 bases). CDR3 length: 16 amino acids. Trimming removed 5 bases from V and 1 base from J, with 17 bases in between. Germline V gene data show CDR1 as SGHAT and CDR2 as FQNNGV. The chain's CDR3 is CASSNLHRAANTEAFF. CDR3 in DNA: TGTGCCAGCAGCAACCTCCACAGGGCCGCGAACACTGAAGCTTTCTTT.

This chain connects TRBV11-3 to TRBJ2-1; the D gene is possibly TRBD2 (6 bases). The CDR3 runs to 15 residues. V dropped 5 bases and J dropped 9 bases, with 20 bases sitting between them. Germline loops: CDR1 SGHNT, CDR2 YENEEA. The CDR3, as DNA: TGTGCCAGCAGCGGACGGGACTCCCGAGGGCCTGAGCAGTTCTTC. Translation: CASSGRDSRGPEQFF. Combining the CDR3 with reference TRBV11-3 and TRBJ2-1 gives the whole variable domain EAGVVQSPRYKIIEKKQPVAFWCNPISGHNTLYWYLQNLGQGPELLIRYENEEAVDDSQLPKDRFSAERLKGVDSTLKIQPAELGDSAVYLCASSGRDSRGPEQFFGPGTRLTVL.

The chain carries TRBV29-1 and TRBJ2-1; the D gene is possibly TRBD1 (6 bases). Germline V lookup: CDR1 SQVTM, CDR2 ANQGSEA. This CDR3 has 16 amino acids. Trimming removed 2 bases at V and 1 base at J, with 15 bases between. This chain's CDR3 is CSVEQGPGTSYNEQFF. In nucleotides, the CDR3 is TGCAGCGTTGAACAGGGTCCCGGGACATCCTACAATGAGCAGTTCTTC.

The chain carries TRBV18 and TRBJ1-1, with TRBD1 matching over 11 bases. Germline CDR1 KGHSH, CDR2 LQKENI. The length of the CDR3 is 15 residues. After removal of 3 bases from V and 5 bases from J, the junction contained 5 bases not matched to a gene. The CDR3 loop reads CASSPPRDRGTEAFF. In nucleotides, the CDR3 is TGTGCCAGCTCACCCCCCCGGGACAGGGGGACTGAAGCTTTCTTT. Variable domain in full (rest from reference TRBV18 and TRBJ1-1): NAGVMQNPRHLVRRRGQEARLRCSPMKGHSHVYWYRQLPEEGLKFMVYLQKENIIDESGMPKERFSAEFPKEGPSILRIQQVVRGDSAAYFCASSPPRDRGTEAFFGQGTRLTVV.

The chain combines TRBV9 with TRBJ1-2; 8 nucleotides line up with TRBD1. CDR1 is SGDLS, CDR2 YYNGEE, per germline. The CDR3 has 14 amino acids. V shed 4 bases, J shed 4 bases, and the junction held 6 bases outside the gene matches. The CDR3, as DNA: TGTGCCAGCAGCCCCCAGGGGGCCGGCTATGGCTACACCTTC. Its translation: CASSPQGAGYGYTF.

J is TRBJ2-3 and V is TRBV4-1; 10 bases map to TRBD2. V shed 4 bases and J 3 bases; nucleotides not matched to a gene: 10. The CDR3 has 17 amino acids. Germline V gives CDR1 MGHRA, CDR2 YSYEKL. The CDR3 spells CASSPAGGPSSTDTQYF. CDR3 DNA: TGCGCCAGCAGCCCAGCGGGGGGGCCCTCGAGTACAGATACGCAGTATTTT.

The rearrangement links TRBV19 to TRBJ1-1; 10 bases map to TRBD1. This CDR3 region has 14 residues. In germline, CDR1 is LNHDA, CDR2 SQIVND (reference sequence). V dropped 5 bases and J dropped 4; count of bases not matched to a gene: 4. The CDR3 DNA follows: TGTGCCAGTAGTCTGGGACAGGGGTTCACTGAAGCTTTCTTT. Its protein product is CASSLGQGFTEAFF.

V is TRBV29-1 and J is TRBJ1-1; 7 nucleotides match TRBD1. This CDR3 is 12 amino acids long. Germline V gene sequence: CDR1 SQVTM, CDR2 ANQGSEA. The J segment lost 5 bases and the V segment lost 5 bases, leaving 5 bases of the junction unmatched. As DNA, the CDR3 is TGCAGCGTTCACAGGGGAGAGACTGAAGCTTTCTTT. It encodes CSVHRGETEAFF.